This T cell receptor beta chain was sequenced in a study of shared clonotypes between healthy human individuals. This clone appeared a few times. Germline CDR1 is MNHEY and CDR2 is SVGAGI. CDR3 size: 13 residues. The V segment lost 8 bases and the J segment 7 bases; nucleotides outside the gene matches: 7. Profiling relied on immunoSEQ multiplex PCR, and the TCRdb table lists in-frame clones only, not all of them. Counted here are about 340,000 clones, roughly 80% occurring once; the ten biggest clones make up more than 9%. The chain uses TRBV6-5 and TRBJ2-1; 8 nucleotides match TRBD1. This clonotype was obtained from a man aged 25-45 years in good health. The sequenced material came from memory CD4+ T cells sorted from blood. Subset of the sample: CD45RA-negative fraction. The CDR3 region is CASRPGGANEQFF. The CDR3 DNA sequence: TGTGCCAGCCGCCCAGGGGGCGCGAATGAGCAGTTCTTC.